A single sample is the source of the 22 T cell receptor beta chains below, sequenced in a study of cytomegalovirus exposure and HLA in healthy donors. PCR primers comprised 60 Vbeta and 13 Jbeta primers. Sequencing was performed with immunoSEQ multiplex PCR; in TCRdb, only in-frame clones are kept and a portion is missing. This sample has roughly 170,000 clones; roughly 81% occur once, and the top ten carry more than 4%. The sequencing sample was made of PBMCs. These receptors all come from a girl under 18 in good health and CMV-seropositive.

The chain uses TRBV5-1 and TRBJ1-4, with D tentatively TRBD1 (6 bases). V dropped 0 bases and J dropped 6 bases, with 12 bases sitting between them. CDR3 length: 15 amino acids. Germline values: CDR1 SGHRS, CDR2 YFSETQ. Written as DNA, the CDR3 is TGCGCCAGCAGCTTGGCCCACAGGGCAGATGAAAAACTGTTTTTT. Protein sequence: CASSLAHRADEKLFF.

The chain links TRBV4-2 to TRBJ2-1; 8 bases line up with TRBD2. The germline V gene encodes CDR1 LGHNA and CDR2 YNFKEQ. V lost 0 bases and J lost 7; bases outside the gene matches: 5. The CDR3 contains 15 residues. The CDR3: CASSQERGGPNEQFF. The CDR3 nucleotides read TGTGCCAGCAGCCAAGAACGGGGGGGCCCAAATGAGCAGTTCTTC.

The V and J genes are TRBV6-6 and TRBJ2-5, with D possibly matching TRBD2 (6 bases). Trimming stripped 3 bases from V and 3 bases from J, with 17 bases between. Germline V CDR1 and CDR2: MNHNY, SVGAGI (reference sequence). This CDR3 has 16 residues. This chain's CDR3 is CASSYLGGTFEETQYF. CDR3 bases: TGTGCCAGCAGTTATTTAGGCGGGACTTTTGAAGAGACCCAGTACTTC.

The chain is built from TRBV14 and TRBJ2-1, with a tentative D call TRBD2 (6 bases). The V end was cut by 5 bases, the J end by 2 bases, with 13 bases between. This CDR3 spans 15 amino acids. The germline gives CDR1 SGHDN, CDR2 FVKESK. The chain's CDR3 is CASSTLRGPYNEQFF. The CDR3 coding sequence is TGTGCCAGCAGCACTTTGCGGGGTCCCTACAATGAGCAGTTCTTC.

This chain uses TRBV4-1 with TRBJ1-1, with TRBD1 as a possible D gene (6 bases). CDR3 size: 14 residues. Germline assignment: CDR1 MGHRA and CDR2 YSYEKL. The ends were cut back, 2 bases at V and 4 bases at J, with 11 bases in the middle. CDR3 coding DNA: TGCGCCAGCAGCCAACAGGGGTTTTCCACTGAAGCTTTCTTT. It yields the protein CASSQQGFSTEAFF.

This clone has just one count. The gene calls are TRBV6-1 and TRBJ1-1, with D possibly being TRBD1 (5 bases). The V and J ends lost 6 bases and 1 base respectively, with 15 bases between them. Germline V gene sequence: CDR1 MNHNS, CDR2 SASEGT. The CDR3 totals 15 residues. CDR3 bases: TGTGCCAGCAGCAGCTACGGACACTGGAACACTGAAGCTTTCTTT. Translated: CASSSYGHWNTEAFF.

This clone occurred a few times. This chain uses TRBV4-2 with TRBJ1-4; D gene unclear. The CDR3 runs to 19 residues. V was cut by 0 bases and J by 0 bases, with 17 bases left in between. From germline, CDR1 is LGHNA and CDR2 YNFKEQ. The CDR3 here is CASSQEHSEYFATNEKLFF. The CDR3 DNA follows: TGTGCCAGCAGCCAAGAGCATTCAGAATATTTTGCAACTAATGAAAAACTGTTTTTT.

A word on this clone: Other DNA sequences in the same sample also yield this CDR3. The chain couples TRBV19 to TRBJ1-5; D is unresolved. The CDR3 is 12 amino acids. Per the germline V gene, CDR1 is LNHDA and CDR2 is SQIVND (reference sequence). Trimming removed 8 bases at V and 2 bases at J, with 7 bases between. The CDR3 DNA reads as TGTGCCAGTCGGGAAGGCAATCAGCCCCAGCATTTT. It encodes CASREGNQPQHF. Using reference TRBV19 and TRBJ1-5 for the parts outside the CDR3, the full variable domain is DGGITQSPKYLFRKEGQNVTLSCEQNLNHDAMYWYRQDPGQGLRLIYYSQIVNDFQKGDIAEGYSVSREKKESFPLTVTSAQKNPTAFYLCASREGNQPQHFGDGTRLSIL.

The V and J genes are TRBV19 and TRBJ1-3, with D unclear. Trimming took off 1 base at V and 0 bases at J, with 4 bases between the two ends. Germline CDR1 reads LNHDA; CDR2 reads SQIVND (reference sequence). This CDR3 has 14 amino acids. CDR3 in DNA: TGTGCCAGTAGTATAGGAGGCTCTGGAAACACCATATATTTT. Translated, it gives CASSIGGSGNTIYF. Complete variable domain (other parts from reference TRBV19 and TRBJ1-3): DGGITQSPKYLFRKEGQNVTLSCEQNLNHDAMYWYRQDPGQGLRLIYYSQIVNDFQKGDIAEGYSVSREKKESFPLTVTSAQKNPTAFYLCASSIGGSGNTIYFGEGSWLTVV.

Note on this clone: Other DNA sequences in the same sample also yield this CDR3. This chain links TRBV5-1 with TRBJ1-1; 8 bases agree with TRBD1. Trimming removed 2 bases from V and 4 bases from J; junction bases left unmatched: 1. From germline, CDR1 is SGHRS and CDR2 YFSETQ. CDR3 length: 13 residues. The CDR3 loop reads CASSLTGGTEAFF. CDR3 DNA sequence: TGCGCCAGCAGCTTAACAGGGGGCACTGAAGCTTTCTTT.

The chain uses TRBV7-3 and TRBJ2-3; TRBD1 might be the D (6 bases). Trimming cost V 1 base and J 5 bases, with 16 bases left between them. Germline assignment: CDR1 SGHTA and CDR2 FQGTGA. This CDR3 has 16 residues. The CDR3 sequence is CASSLNRAGVGDTQYF. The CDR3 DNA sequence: TGTGCCAGCAGCTTAAACAGGGCCGGGGTTGGAGATACGCAGTATTTT. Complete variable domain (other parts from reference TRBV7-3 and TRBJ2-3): GAGVSQTPSNKVTEKGKYVELRCDPISGHTALYWYRQSLGQGPEFLIYFQGTGAADDSGLPNDRFFAVRPEGSVSTLKIQRTERGDSAVYLCASSLNRAGVGDTQYFGPGTRLTVL.

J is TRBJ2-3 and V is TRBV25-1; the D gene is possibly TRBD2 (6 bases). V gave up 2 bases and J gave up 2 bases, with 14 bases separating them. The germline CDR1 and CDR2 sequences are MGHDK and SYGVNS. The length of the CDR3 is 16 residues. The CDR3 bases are TGTGCCAGCAGTGAAATGGAGGGGCTAATCACAGATACGCAGTATTTT. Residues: CASSEMEGLITDTQYF.

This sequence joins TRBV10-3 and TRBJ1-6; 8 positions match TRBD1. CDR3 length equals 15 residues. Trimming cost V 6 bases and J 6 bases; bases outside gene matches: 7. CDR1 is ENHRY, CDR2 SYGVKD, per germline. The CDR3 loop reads CAISEGGTGNSPLHF. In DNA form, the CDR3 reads TGTGCCATCAGCGAGGGGGGGACAGGTAATTCACCCCTCCACTTT.

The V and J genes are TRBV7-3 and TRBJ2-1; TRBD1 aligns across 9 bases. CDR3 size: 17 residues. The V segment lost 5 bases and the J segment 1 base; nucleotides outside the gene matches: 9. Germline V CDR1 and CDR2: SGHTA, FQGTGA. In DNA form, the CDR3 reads TGTGCCAGCAGCCAAACAGGGGGCAAAGGGTCCTACAATGAGCAGTTCTTC. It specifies CASSQTGGKGSYNEQFF.

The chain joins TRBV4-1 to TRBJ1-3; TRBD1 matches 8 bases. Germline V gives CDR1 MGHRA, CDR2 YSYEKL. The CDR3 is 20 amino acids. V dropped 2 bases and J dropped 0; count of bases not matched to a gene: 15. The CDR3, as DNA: TGCGCCAGCAGCCAAAGGGCTCGGACAGGGACTTTAGACTCTGGAAACACCATATATTTT. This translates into CASSQRARTGTLDSGNTIYF.

In DNA form, the CDR3 reads TGTGCCAGCAGCTTAGGAGCCCGGCGGAATGAAAAACTGTTTTTT. It translates to CASSLGARRNEKLFF. The chain has TRBV7-9 and TRBJ1-4, with D uncertain. CDR3 size: 15 residues. Germline V gene lookup returns CDR1 SEHNR and CDR2 FQNEAQ (reference sequence). The V gene lost 1 base and the J gene lost 5 bases, with 11 bases spanning the gap.

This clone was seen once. The CDR3 loop reads CASKGTGARTGELFF. CDR3 nucleotides: TGTGCCAGCAAAGGGACAGGGGCCAGGACCGGGGAGCTGTTTTTT. V and J are TRBV6-5 and TRBJ2-2, with 10 bases identical to TRBD1. Germline CDR1 reads MNHEY; CDR2 reads SVGAGI. V dropped 7 bases and J dropped 5; count of bases not matched to a gene: 7. The CDR3 contains 15 residues.

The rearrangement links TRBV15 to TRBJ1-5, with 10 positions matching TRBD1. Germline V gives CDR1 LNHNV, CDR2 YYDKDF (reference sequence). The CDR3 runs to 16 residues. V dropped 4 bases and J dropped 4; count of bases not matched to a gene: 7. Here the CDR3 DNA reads TGTGCCACCAGCACCCGGGACAGGGGCCCTAATCAGCCCCAGCATTTT. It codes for CATSTRDRGPNQPQHF.

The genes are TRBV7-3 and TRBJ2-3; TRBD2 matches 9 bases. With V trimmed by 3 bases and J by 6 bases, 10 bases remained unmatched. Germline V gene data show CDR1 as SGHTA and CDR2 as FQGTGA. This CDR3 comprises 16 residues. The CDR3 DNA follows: TGTGCCAGCAGCTTCTACTCGGCGGGGGGGCGCGATACGCAGTATTTT. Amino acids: CASSFYSAGGRDTQYF. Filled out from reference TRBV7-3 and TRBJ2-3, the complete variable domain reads GAGVSQTPSNKVTEKGKYVELRCDPISGHTALYWYRQSLGQGPEFLIYFQGTGAADDSGLPNDRFFAVRPEGSVSTLKIQRTERGDSAVYLCASSFYSAGGRDTQYFGPGTRLTVL.

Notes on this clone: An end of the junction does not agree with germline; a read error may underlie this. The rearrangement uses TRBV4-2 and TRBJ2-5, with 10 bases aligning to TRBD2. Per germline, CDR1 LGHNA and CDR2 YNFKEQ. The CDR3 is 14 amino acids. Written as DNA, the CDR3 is TGTGCCAGCAGCCAAGATCCTAGCGGGGGTTCTCACAACTTC. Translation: CASSQDPSGGSHNF.

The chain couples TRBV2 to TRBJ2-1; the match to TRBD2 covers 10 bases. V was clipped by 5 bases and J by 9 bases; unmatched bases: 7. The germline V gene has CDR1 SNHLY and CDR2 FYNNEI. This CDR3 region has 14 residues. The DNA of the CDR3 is TGTGCCAGCAGTATGGGACTAGCGTTCGGTGAGCAGTTCTTC. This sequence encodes CASSMGLAFGEQFF.

For the CDR3, the DNA is TGTGCCAGCAGCCCCGACCTGACAGGGATCTATGGCTACACCTTC. Translated: CASSPDLTGIYGYTF. This chain links TRBV7-8 with TRBJ1-2, with TRBD1 matching 7 bases. The CDR3 totals 15 residues. The germline V gene has CDR1 SGHVS and CDR2 FQNEAQ. V dropped 5 bases and J dropped 4; count of bases not matched to a gene: 10.